The rows below give T cell receptor beta chains drawn from one sample of a study of blood T cell repertoires in COVID-19. The data were produced by immunoSEQ multiplex PCR, yet TCRdb's version contains in-frame clones alone and is incomplete. This table holds 110,000 to 150,000 clones, 75% to 90% found once. Sequencing used peripheral blood. The receptors derive from a woman between 50 and 59 years old with acute or convalescent COVID-19. CDR3s include the opening cysteine and the closing phenylalanine or tryptophan.

v_call	cdr3_length	cdr3_aa
TRBV10-2	13	CASSGGHTGELFF
TRBV2	16	CASRPLAGYGPDTQYF
TRBV5-6	14	CASSWTGIGNTIYF
TRBV7-6	13	CASSPGLFSEQYF
TRBV7-9	15	CASSDRVEGQETQYF
TRBV7-3	13	CASSLGGQGEQYF
TRBV6-5	13	CASSLQGYTEAFF
TRBV5-1	16	CASRGLAGGTDNEQFF
TRBV18	14	CASSEGASNTEAFF
TRBV5-8	15	CASSHLRTGLPEQYF
TRBV19	13	CASSITENQPQHF
TRBV7-9	16	CASSFGPPAGNQPQHF
TRBV9	14	CASSPVGGRGEAFF
TRBV19	13	CASRGGVNTEAFF
TRBV7-9	12	CASGAGNEKLFF
TRBV28	15	CASRPNRGSNQPQHF
TRBV6-5	13	CASTPDRRETQYF
TRBV24-1	15	CATSELGGSGDEQFF
TRBV2	12	CASGQNYYEQYF
TRBV19	15	CASSGETSGTYEQYF
TRBV25-1	16	CASSIGAGAGLDEQFF
TRBV7-3	16	CASSFKAGTRTDTQYF
TRBV27	14	CASSSPGTGWGYTF
TRBV11-2	15	CASSPMSAGGYEQYF
TRBV7-9	15	CASSLAGGYQETQYF
TRBV19	13	CASSRSVNTEAFF
TRBV7-9	15	CASSADRGRGSGYTF
TRBV7-9	12	CASSLEQDTQYF
TRBV18	13	CASSKGENQPQHF
TRBV14	13	CASSLGTLQPQHF
TRBV28	17	CASSTTGGPYSNQPQHF
TRBV28	16	CAGSLAVIRAGNTIYF
TRBV5-1	11	CASSLTGEAFF
TRBV7-8	17	CASSFARTVVFRAEAFF
TRBV19	15	CASSPIAGGDETQYF
TRBV19	19	CASSIALTGSPVGANVLTF
TRBV6-1	16	CASSELGQGGKTEAFF
TRBV19	17	CASSLQPGLAMNTEAFF
TRBV18	17	CASSPDGQGSGANVLTF
TRBV6-6	16	CASRMPGQGSYYGYTF
TRBV28	15	CASSLGGTVSYEQYF
TRBV5-1	13	CASSFTGDQPQHF
TRBV7-9	13	CASSQGGGVEAFF
TRBV7-9	13	CASSVRGSGGYTF
TRBV2	14	CASSEVREGGTQYF
TRBV27	15	CASRPIDSSNQPQHF
TRBV2	14	CASSETSGRFEQFF
TRBV6-5	14	CASEDRANTGELFF
TRBV7-3	13	CASSDRTGSPLHF